The rows below give T cell receptor beta chains drawn from one sample of a study of cytomegalovirus exposure and HLA in healthy donors. Method: immunoSEQ multiplex PCR; TCRdb's copy keeps in-frame clones and lacks some. The sample shows 200,000 to 300,000 clones, just under 90% of them seen only once. The material sequenced was PBMCs. These receptors all come from a man aged 18 to 35 in good health and CMV-seronegative. Each CDR3 is given with its conserved first and last residue. Each record gives: D gene, CDR3 length, V gene, J gene, CDR3 protein, CDR3 DNA. The D gene is left open where the match is weak.

>TRBD2|13|TRBV5-1|TRBJ2-5
CASSSGGQETQYF
TGCGCCAGCAGCTCGGGGGGGCAGGAGACCCAGTACTTC
>NA|12|TRBV30|TRBJ2-7
CAWTSGDYEQYF
TGTGCCTGGACCTCGGGGGACTACGAGCAGTACTTC
>NA|17|TRBV5-8|TRBJ2-1
CASSPKWGDRVGNEQFF
TGTGCCAGCAGCCCCAAATGGGGAGACCGCGTTGGCAATGAGCAGTTCTTC
>TRBD1|14|TRBV28|TRBJ1-5
CATLRDRSNQPQHF
TGTGCCACCCTCCGGGACAGAAGCAATCAGCCCCAGCATTTT
>TRBD1|14|TRBV4-1|TRBJ1-1
CASSHGQGAAEAFF
TGCGCCAGCAGCCATGGACAGGGGGCTGCTGAAGCTTTCTTT
>TRBD1|13|TRBV18|TRBJ1-2
CASSPDRGNGYTF
TGTGCCAGCTCACCAGACAGGGGAAATGGCTACACCTTC
>TRBD2|15|TRBV4-1|TRBJ2-5
CASSQNSGGVETQYF
TGCGCCAGCAGCCAAAACTCGGGGGGAGTGGAGACCCAGTACTTC
>TRBD2|13|TRBV4-3|TRBJ2-3
CASSQDSGSTQYF
TGCGCCAGCAGCCAAGATAGCGGGAGTACGCAGTATTTT
>NA|13|TRBV2|TRBJ2-2
CASSLQGGGELFF
TGTGCCAGCAGCTTGCAGGGAGGCGGGGAGCTGTTTTTT
>NA|12|TRBV19|TRBJ1-2
CASRSGNYGYTF
TGTGCCAGTAGGTCCGGGAACTATGGCTACACCTTC
>NA|16|TRBV2|TRBJ2-3
CASSGGQGERTDTQYF
TGTGCCAGCAGTGGAGGACAAGGGGAACGCACAGATACGCAGTATTTT
>NA|15|TRBV21-1|TRBJ2-1
CASSPSAGPYNEQFF
TGTGCCAGCAGCCCCTCCGCGGGGCCCTACAATGAGCAGTTCTTC
>TRBD2|15|TRBV15|TRBJ2-1
CATSRRTSGSGEQFF
TGTGCCACCAGCAGAAGGACTAGCGGGAGCGGAGAGCAGTTCTTC
>NA|14|TRBV4-3|TRBJ1-5
CASSQDRESSPQHF
TGCGCCAGCAGCCAAGATCGGGAGAGTTCGCCCCAGCATTTT
>TRBD1|14|TRBV13|TRBJ1-2
CASSPRDRAHGYTF
TGTGCCAGCAGCCCCCGGGACAGGGCCCATGGCTACACCTTC
>NA|14|TRBV5-6|TRBJ2-7
CASSRSGLAYEQYF
TGTGCCAGCAGCCGGTCCGGGTTAGCGTACGAGCAGTACTTC
>NA|16|TRBV7-9|TRBJ1-1
CASSLERQGWGNGAFF
TGTGCCAGCAGCTTAGAACGGCAGGGTTGGGGAAATGGAGCTTTCTTT
>NA|13|TRBV18|TRBJ1-2
CASSQTASYGYTF
TGTGCCAGCTCACAGACAGCTAGCTATGGCTACACCTTC